This is a list of T cell receptor beta chains from one sample in a study of cytomegalovirus exposure and HLA in healthy donors. Some clones are missing from TCRdb's copy, which holds only in-frame ones; the method was immunoSEQ multiplex PCR. The sample lists 120,000 to 150,000 clones; 85% to 90% were seen once. Sample: PBMCs. Every receptor here comes from a woman between 18 and 29 years old in good health and CMV-seropositive. The CDR3 runs from the conserved cysteine through the conserved F or W. The D gene is left open where the match is weak. Clone size, where shown, is once, few, many, or a class for clones that have expanded.

j_call: TRBJ2-1
v_call: TRBV2
clone_size: .
d_call: .
cdr3_nt: TGTGCCAGCAGTATCTATTTTTCGTACGGCAATGAGCAGTTCTTC
cdr3_aa: CASSIYFSYGNEQFF

j_call: TRBJ2-2
v_call: TRBV10-3
clone_size: .
d_call: TRBD1
cdr3_nt: TGTGCCATCAGTGCAGGCCCGCGACAGGGCTTTTCCGGGGAGCTGTTTTTT
cdr3_aa: CAISAGPRQGFSGELFF

j_call: TRBJ1-2
v_call: TRBV7-2
clone_size: .
d_call: TRBD1
cdr3_nt: TGTGCCAGCAGCTTAGGCAGGGGGAGTAATGGCTACACCTTC
cdr3_aa: CASSLGRGSNGYTF

j_call: TRBJ2-3
v_call: TRBV4-1
clone_size: once
d_call: TRBD2
cdr3_nt: TGCGCCAGCAGCCAAGTTATAGCGGGAGTTGTGACAGATACGCAGTATTTT
cdr3_aa: CASSQVIAGVVTDTQYF

j_call: TRBJ2-7
v_call: TRBV6-1
clone_size: once
d_call: TRBD2
cdr3_nt: TGTGCCAGCAGTGTTCTTCGAGCTAGCGGGGCCAGCTCCTACGAGCAGTACTTC
cdr3_aa: CASSVLRASGASSYEQYF

j_call: TRBJ1-2
v_call: TRBV28
clone_size: .
d_call: TRBD1
cdr3_nt: TGTGCCAGCAGACCGATCCCGGGACAGGGCCTCGATGGCTACACCTTC
cdr3_aa: CASRPIPGQGLDGYTF

j_call: TRBJ2-1
v_call: TRBV25-1
clone_size: .
d_call: .
cdr3_nt: TGTGCCAGCAGTGAATTTGGCAGGGGGCAGTTCTTC
cdr3_aa: CASSEFGRGQFF

j_call: TRBJ1-1
v_call: TRBV9
clone_size: .
d_call: TRBD1
cdr3_nt: TGTGCCAGCAGTCCTCAAGGGGGCAGCGAAGCTTTCTTT
cdr3_aa: CASSPQGGSEAFF

j_call: TRBJ1-5
v_call: TRBV30
clone_size: .
d_call: .
cdr3_nt: TGTGCCTGGAGTGGACAGGGCAATCAGCCCCAGCATTTT
cdr3_aa: CAWSGQGNQPQHF

j_call: TRBJ1-5
v_call: TRBV9
clone_size: .
d_call: .
cdr3_nt: TGTGCCAGCAGCGTAGGGGGGGACAATCAGCCCCAGCATTTT
cdr3_aa: CASSVGGDNQPQHF

j_call: TRBJ2-5
v_call: TRBV25-1
clone_size: .
d_call: TRBD2
cdr3_nt: TGTGCCAGCAGTGAGGGACTAGCGGGAGCGATCGAAGAGACCCAGTACTTC
cdr3_aa: CASSEGLAGAIEETQYF

j_call: TRBJ1-2
v_call: TRBV9
clone_size: once
d_call: TRBD1
cdr3_nt: TGTGCCAGCAGCGCAGGACAGGTGCACGGCTACACCTTC
cdr3_aa: CASSAGQVHGYTF

j_call: TRBJ2-3
v_call: TRBV30
clone_size: .
d_call: TRBD1
cdr3_nt: TGTGCCTGGAGTGTAGGGGGCGCGGATACGCAGTATTTT
cdr3_aa: CAWSVGGADTQYF

j_call: TRBJ2-7
v_call: TRBV4-3
clone_size: .
d_call: .
cdr3_nt: TGCGCCAGCAGCCAAGGCCGGGGGAGCGACGAGCAGTACTTC
cdr3_aa: CASSQGRGSDEQYF

j_call: TRBJ2-2
v_call: TRBV7-9
clone_size: .
d_call: .
cdr3_nt: TGTGCCAGCAGCTTAGGAAGGTTAGGACAGAACACCGGGGAGCTGTTTTTT
cdr3_aa: CASSLGRLGQNTGELFF

j_call: TRBJ2-1
v_call: TRBV5-8
clone_size: .
d_call: .
cdr3_nt: TGTGCCAGCAGCAGCTATATGGGGACAATTAATGAGCAGTTCTTC
cdr3_aa: CASSSYMGTINEQFF

j_call: TRBJ2-1
v_call: TRBV6-1
clone_size: .
d_call: TRBD2
cdr3_nt: TGTGCCAGCATGGTGACTAGCCCGGAGTACAATGAGCAGTTCTTC
cdr3_aa: CASMVTSPEYNEQFF

j_call: TRBJ2-7
v_call: TRBV27
clone_size: many
d_call: .
cdr3_nt: TGTGCCAGCAGTCTCAGGGAACCCCCCTACGAGCAGTACTTC
cdr3_aa: CASSLREPPYEQYF

j_call: TRBJ2-2
v_call: TRBV11-2
clone_size: .
d_call: .
cdr3_nt: TGTGCCAGCAGCACAGAACAGGGAATAGTTGGCACCGGGGAGCTGTTTTTT
cdr3_aa: CASSTEQGIVGTGELFF

j_call: TRBJ1-2
v_call: TRBV2
clone_size: few
d_call: TRBD1
cdr3_nt: TGTGCCAGCAGTTTGGACAGGGACAATGGCTACACCTTC
cdr3_aa: CASSLDRDNGYTF

j_call: TRBJ2-7
v_call: TRBV7-2
clone_size: .
d_call: .
cdr3_nt: TGTGCCAGCAGCTTGGATAGGGGCGAGCAGTACTTC
cdr3_aa: CASSLDRGEQYF

j_call: TRBJ2-1
v_call: TRBV5-1
clone_size: few
d_call: TRBD1
cdr3_nt: TGCGCCAGCAGCTTAACAGGGGGGCAGTACAATGAGCAGTTCTTC
cdr3_aa: CASSLTGGQYNEQFF

j_call: TRBJ2-2
v_call: TRBV9
clone_size: .
d_call: TRBD2
cdr3_nt: TGTGCCAGCAGTGCCGGGACTAGCGAGCCCGGGGAGCTGTTTTTT
cdr3_aa: CASSAGTSEPGELFF

j_call: TRBJ1-1
v_call: TRBV10-3
clone_size: .
d_call: .
cdr3_nt: TGTGCCATCAGCGTTGAAACAAACACTGAAGCTTTCTTT
cdr3_aa: CAISVETNTEAFF

j_call: TRBJ2-1
v_call: TRBV2
clone_size: .
d_call: TRBD2
cdr3_nt: TGTGCCAGCAGTGAGGGGGAGGGCAATGAGCAGTTCTTC
cdr3_aa: CASSEGEGNEQFF

j_call: TRBJ2-1
v_call: TRBV7-2
clone_size: .
d_call: .
cdr3_nt: TGTGCCAGCAGTATACAGGGCCGCCTTTCCTACAATGAGCAGTTCTTC
cdr3_aa: CASSIQGRLSYNEQFF

j_call: TRBJ2-7
v_call: TRBV27
clone_size: once
d_call: TRBD1
cdr3_nt: TGTGCCAGCAGTTTATCACAGGGGCACTTCTACGAGCAGTACTTC
cdr3_aa: CASSLSQGHFYEQYF

j_call: TRBJ1-5
v_call: TRBV7-2
clone_size: .
d_call: TRBD1
cdr3_nt: TGTGCCAGCAGCTTAGCGGGGACAGCTAATCAGCCCCAGCATTTT
cdr3_aa: CASSLAGTANQPQHF

j_call: TRBJ2-7
v_call: TRBV7-2
clone_size: .
d_call: TRBD1
cdr3_nt: TGTGCCAGCAGCTCATCGGGACAGGGGTACTACGAGCAGTACTTC
cdr3_aa: CASSSSGQGYYEQYF

j_call: TRBJ2-2
v_call: TRBV9
clone_size: .
d_call: .
cdr3_nt: TGTGCCAGCAGCGTAGGGCCGAAACGGGAGCTGTTTTTT
cdr3_aa: CASSVGPKRELFF

j_call: TRBJ2-5
v_call: TRBV19
clone_size: .
d_call: TRBD2
cdr3_nt: TGTGCCAGTAGTACCGGGGGGACTCAAGAGACCCAGTACTTC
cdr3_aa: CASSTGGTQETQYF

j_call: TRBJ1-3
v_call: TRBV10-3
clone_size: .
d_call: .
cdr3_nt: TGTGCCATCAACGGCATTCGGGTCACCATATATTTT
cdr3_aa: CAINGIRVTIYF

j_call: TRBJ2-7
v_call: TRBV4-1
clone_size: .
d_call: TRBD2
cdr3_nt: TGCGCCAGCAGCCAGAGGAAACTCGGGACTAGCGACTCCTACGAGCAGTACTTC
cdr3_aa: CASSQRKLGTSDSYEQYF

j_call: TRBJ1-1
v_call: TRBV4-1
clone_size: .
d_call: .
cdr3_nt: TGCGCCAGCAGCCGAGAACAGGGGAACACTGAAGCTTTCTTT
cdr3_aa: CASSREQGNTEAFF

j_call: TRBJ2-2
v_call: TRBV7-2
clone_size: .
d_call: .
cdr3_nt: TGTGCCAGCAGCCCCGGTCAGGGGTCCGGGGAGCTGTTTTTT
cdr3_aa: CASSPGQGSGELFF

j_call: TRBJ2-7
v_call: TRBV30
clone_size: once
d_call: .
cdr3_nt: TGTGCCTGGAGAGCCCGGGACGAGCAGTACTTC
cdr3_aa: CAWRARDEQYF

j_call: TRBJ1-1
v_call: TRBV2
clone_size: .
d_call: TRBD1
cdr3_nt: TGTGCCAGCAGAAGGGACAGCTCAGTTCCAGGGGAAGCTTTCTTT
cdr3_aa: CASRRDSSVPGEAFF

j_call: TRBJ2-1
v_call: TRBV4-2
clone_size: .
d_call: TRBD2
cdr3_nt: TGTGCCAGCAGCCAAGAACTAGCGGACTACAATGAGCAGTTCTTC
cdr3_aa: CASSQELADYNEQFF

j_call: TRBJ1-1
v_call: TRBV18
clone_size: .
d_call: .
cdr3_nt: .
cdr3_aa: CASSPQVFWQEAFF

j_call: TRBJ1-1
v_call: TRBV6-1
clone_size: .
d_call: TRBD1
cdr3_nt: TGTGCCAGCAGCGGGACAGGGGTTTCTGAAGCTTTCTTT
cdr3_aa: CASSGTGVSEAFF

j_call: TRBJ2-1
v_call: TRBV2
clone_size: .
d_call: .
cdr3_nt: TGTGCCAGCAAGATAGGGAGCTCCTACAATGAGCAGTTCTTC
cdr3_aa: CASKIGSSYNEQFF

j_call: TRBJ1-1
v_call: TRBV30
clone_size: .
d_call: TRBD1
cdr3_nt: TGTGCCTGGAGGAACGGACAGGAGAACACTGAAGCTTTCTTT
cdr3_aa: CAWRNGQENTEAFF

j_call: TRBJ2-2
v_call: TRBV7-2
clone_size: .
d_call: .
cdr3_nt: TGTGCCAGCACCCTTAGCGGCCCCGCGGGCACCGGGGAGCTGTTTTTT
cdr3_aa: CASTLSGPAGTGELFF

j_call: TRBJ1-1
v_call: TRBV7-9
clone_size: .
d_call: .
cdr3_nt: TGTGCCAACACCTCAACAGGCGAAGGTTGGAACACTGAAGCTTTCTTT
cdr3_aa: CANTSTGEGWNTEAFF

j_call: TRBJ2-6
v_call: TRBV5-6
clone_size: .
d_call: TRBD1
cdr3_nt: TGTGCCAGCAGCTTGACAGGGGGCTCTGGGGCCAACGTCCTGACTTTC
cdr3_aa: CASSLTGGSGANVLTF

j_call: TRBJ1-1
v_call: TRBV11-3
clone_size: .
d_call: TRBD1
cdr3_nt: TGTGCCAGCAGCTTAGAGGGACAGGAGAACACTGAAGCTTTCTTT
cdr3_aa: CASSLEGQENTEAFF

j_call: TRBJ2-7
v_call: TRBV20-1
clone_size: .
d_call: .
cdr3_nt: TGCAGTGCTAGAGAAGGGGGAAAGCAGTACTTC
cdr3_aa: CSAREGGKQYF

j_call: TRBJ1-4
v_call: TRBV5-1
clone_size: .
d_call: .
cdr3_nt: TGCGCCAGCAGCCAAGGAAGCGGAGCTAATGAAAAACTGTTTTTT
cdr3_aa: CASSQGSGANEKLFF

j_call: TRBJ2-5
v_call: TRBV4-1
clone_size: .
d_call: TRBD2
cdr3_nt: TGCGCCAGCAGCCAAGATTTAGTCGTGCGGGAGGGGGAGACCCAGTACTTC
cdr3_aa: CASSQDLVVREGETQYF

j_call: TRBJ1-1
v_call: TRBV6-5
clone_size: .
d_call: TRBD1
cdr3_nt: TGTGCCAGCAGTTACGTCGGACAGGGTGATGAAGCTTTCTTT
cdr3_aa: CASSYVGQGDEAFF

j_call: TRBJ2-7
v_call: TRBV7-8
clone_size: .
d_call: TRBD2
cdr3_nt: TGTGCCAGCAGCCCTATAGCGGGAGGTTTGTCCTACGAGCAGTACTTC
cdr3_aa: CASSPIAGGLSYEQYF

j_call: TRBJ2-7
v_call: TRBV2
clone_size: once
d_call: TRBD2
cdr3_nt: TGTGCCAGCAGTGAAGGACTAGCCCTCCATCTCTACGAGCAGTACTTC
cdr3_aa: CASSEGLALHLYEQYF